The 14 T cell receptor beta chains below come from one sample, sequenced in a study of immune reconstitution after stem cell transplant in scleroderma. MiXCR was run by TCRdb on the RT-PCR reads, yielding one entry per CDR3 protein. In the table there are thousands of distinct CDR3 sequences, 8.5% of which are singletons. This sample was gathered before or after autologous hematopoietic stem cell transplantation (not recorded which). Receptors were obtained from a male donor with systemic sclerosis.

This clonotype was picked up a small number of times. This sequence joins TRBV28 and TRBJ2-5; 15 positions agree with TRBD2. Per germline, CDR1 MDHEN and CDR2 SYDVKM. V lost 3 bases, J lost 3 bases, and 17 bases stayed unmatched. The CDR3 is 21 amino acids. In nucleotides, the CDR3 is TGTGCCAGCAGTTTCCTCTACCCCCGGACTAGCGGGGGGGAGGTCGAAGAGACCCAGTACTTC. Translation: CASSFLYPRTSGGEVEETQYF. Full variable domain (outside the CDR3, taken from reference TRBV28 and TRBJ2-5): DVKVTQSSRYLVKRTGEKVFLECVQDMDHENMFWYRQDPGLGLRLIYFSYDVKMKEKGDIPEGYSVSREKKERFSLILESASTNQTSMYLCASSFLYPRTSGGEVEETQYFGPGTRLLVL.

The chain is built from TRBV28 and TRBJ2-2, with D tentatively TRBD1 (6 bases). Germline CDR1 reads MDHEN; CDR2 reads SYDVKM. V lost 6 bases and J 6 bases, leaving 14 bases between the germline ends. The CDR3 is 14 residues long. For the CDR3, the DNA is TGTGCCAGCAGCGAAGAACAGGGATCCGGGGAGCTGTTTTTT. It encodes CASSEEQGSGELFF.

The chain couples TRBV7-8 to TRBJ2-1, with 9 bases aligning to TRBD2. CDR1 and CDR2 from the germline V gene are SGHVS and FQNEAQ. The CDR3 totals 15 residues. V dropped 5 bases and J dropped 5; count of bases not matched to a gene: 7. The CDR3 bases are TGTGCCAGCAGCCCCAGTAGCGGGGGTAACAATGAGCAGTTCTTC. The encoded protein is CASSPSSGGNNEQFF.

This clonotype was detected only a few times. V and J are TRBV7-2 and TRBJ2-1, with D possibly TRBD2 on 5 matching bases. Trimming removed 5 bases at V and 10 bases at J, with 15 bases between. There are 13 residues in the CDR3. CDR1 is SGHTA, CDR2 FQGNSA, per germline. CDR3 amino acids: CASSPPGYREQFF. DNA for the CDR3: TGTGCCAGCAGCCCCCCGGGGTACAGAGAGCAGTTCTTC.

The table lists this clonotype with a few counts. This rearrangement joins TRBV20-1 to TRBJ2-1; D is uncertain. The CDR3 has 15 residues. Germline loops: CDR1 DFQATT, CDR2 SNEGSKA (reference sequence). V lost 0 bases, J lost 7 bases, and 16 bases lay in between. The CDR3 loop reads CSARDPRKGSNEQFF. Here the CDR3 DNA reads TGCAGTGCTAGAGATCCTAGGAAGGGCTCTAATGAGCAGTTCTTC.

This clonotype has only a few counts. The genes are TRBV5-1 and TRBJ1-5; perhaps TRBD1 as D (5 bases). CDR1 and CDR2 from the germline V gene are SGHRS and YFSETQ. V was clipped by 3 bases and J by 1 base, with 14 bases between them. This CDR3 contains 16 residues. The CDR3 DNA follows: TGCGCCAGCAGCTACGGGGGACTCGCGAGCAATCAGCCCCAGCATTTT. Protein sequence: CASSYGGLASNQPQHF.

This clonotype has only a few counts. The rearrangement uses TRBV7-9 and TRBJ1-6; no clear D gene. V was shortened by 2 bases and J by 7 bases, with 9 bases between the two germline ends. Germline values: CDR1 SEHNR, CDR2 FQNEAQ (reference sequence). The CDR3 extends over 14 amino acids. CDR3 nucleotide sequence: TGTGCCAGCAGCTTAAGCGGATCGAATTCACCCCTCCACTTT. The encoded protein is CASSLSGSNSPLHF.

This sequence joins TRBV20-1 and TRBJ2-3, with TRBD1 matching 12 bases. CDR3 length: 15 amino acids. V lost 4 bases and J lost 3; bases outside the gene matches: 5. In germline, CDR1 is DFQATT, CDR2 SNEGSKA (reference sequence). CDR3 in amino acids: CSAIVGQGATDTQYF. The CDR3 nucleotides are TGCAGTGCTATAGTGGGACAGGGGGCGACAGATACGCAGTATTTT.

By its share, this clonotype is medium-sized. V is TRBV6-2 or TRBV6-3 and J is TRBJ2-7; 7 bases map to TRBD2. The CDR3 covers 19 residues. V lost 7 bases, J lost 6 bases, and 27 bases stayed unmatched. The germline CDR1 and CDR2 sequences are MNHEY and SVGEGT. In nucleotides, the CDR3 is TGTGCCAGCACTCCTCGGGAGGAAGGGGTACAATTCGCTGTACCCGAGCAGTACTTC. It codes for CASTPREEGVQFAVPEQYF.

By share, this clonotype ranks as medium-sized. The V and J genes are TRBV7-9 and TRBJ2-7, with 11 bases that match TRBD1. The CDR3 extends over 12 amino acids. Germline CDR1 is SEHNR and CDR2 is FQNEAQ (reference sequence). V shed 7 bases and J 5 bases; nucleotides not matched to a gene: 1. This CDR3 is CASTGQGDEQYF. CDR3 nucleotide sequence: TGTGCCAGCACGGGACAGGGGGACGAGCAGTACTTC.

This clonotype was found a few times. V usage is TRBV5-1 and J usage is TRBJ2-3, with no clear D. Trimming removed 4 bases at V and 2 bases at J, with 14 bases between. This CDR3 spans 15 amino acids. Per the germline V gene, CDR1 is SGHRS and CDR2 is YFSETQ. The DNA of the CDR3 is TGCGCCAGCAGCCCCCCGGACGGCCACACAGATACGCAGTATTTT. It specifies CASSPPDGHTDTQYF.

The rearrangement joins TRBV25-1 to TRBJ1-5; D ambiguous. V lost 5 bases, J lost 3 bases, and 8 bases lay in between. The CDR3 has 13 residues. Germline-derived CDR1 and CDR2 are MGHDK and SYGVNS. The CDR3 coding sequence is TGTGCCAGCAGTTATGGGTCCAATCAGCCCCAGCATTTT. Amino acid sequence: CASSYGSNQPQHF.

In its sample, this clonotype was seen a few times. V usage is TRBV14 and J usage is TRBJ2-7; TRBD2 agrees at 10 bases. The CDR3 length is 14 residues. Germline CDR1 and CDR2: SGHDN and FVKESK. Trimming took 5 bases from V and 12 from J; bases not matched to a gene: 13. DNA for the CDR3: TGTGCCAGCAGCACCCACGCCGGGACTAGCGCCCCGTACTTC. Translated, it gives CASSTHAGTSAPYF.

This rearrangement joins TRBV24-1 to TRBJ2-1; D is perhaps TRBD1 (7 bases). The V and J ends lost 3 bases and 8 bases respectively, with 19 bases between them. The CDR3 totals 16 residues. From germline, CDR1 is KGHDR and CDR2 SFDVKD. CDR3 coding DNA: TGTGCCACCAGTGATCAGACAGTGGAGGGGGCAGATGAGCAGTTCTTC. Its protein product is CATSDQTVEGADEQFF.